This TCR beta chain was sequenced in a study of cytotoxic CD8 clonotypes in ibrutinib-treated CLL. With sequencing, the targeted depth ranged from 1 in 200,000 to 1 in 1 million T cells. Some clones are missing from TCRdb's copy, which holds only in-frame ones; the method was immunoSEQ multiplex PCR. The sample carries approximately 280,000 clones, roughly four fifths recorded once. Looked up from germline, CDR1 is LNHDA and CDR2 is SQIVND (reference sequence). V lost 8 bases, J lost 0 bases, and 19 bases lay in between. This CDR3 region has 16 residues. The specimen was PBMCs, collected at disease progression, from a patient treated with ibrutinib. The TCR was taken from a human donor with chronic lymphocytic leukemia. V is TRBV19 and J is TRBJ1-2; D is possibly TRBD1 (5 bases). The CDR3 DNA follows: TGTGCCAGTTACTATGGGGGTGGCGGTACTAACTATGGCTACACCTTC. It is translated as CASYYGGGGTNYGYTF.